Listed below are T cell receptor beta chains from one sample, sequenced in a study of blood T cells in healthy people across ages. TCRdb itself ran the 5' RACE reads through MiXCR, one entry per CDR3 protein. In the table there are some 850,000 distinct CDR3 sequences, around 24% of which are singletons. This sample was also put to use in a study of T cells of mothers and their children.

The sequenced sample was blood. These receptors were collected from a boy between 10 and 17 years old in good health. CDR3s include the opening cysteine and the closing phenylalanine or tryptophan. A D gene is named only where the DNA matches it firmly. Size tells how often a clone was seen (once, few, many) or the class of an expanded clone, and some rows leave it out.

d_call j_call clone_size v_call cdr3_aa cdr3_nt
TRBD2 TRBJ2-5 few TRBV7-9 CASDLGLAGQETQYF TGTGCCAGCGACCTGGGGCTAGCGGGGCAAGAGACCCAGTACTTC
TRBD2 TRBJ2-3 NA TRBV7-8 CASSSSSGRTDTQYF TGTGCCAGCAGCTCCTCTAGCGGACGCACAGATACGCAGTATTTT
TRBD2 TRBJ2-5 few TRBV10-3 CAISPRGGMETQYF TGTGCCATCAGCCCACGGGGGGGTATGGAGACCCAGTACTTC
TRBD2 TRBJ2-1 NA TRBV30 CAWTRTSGGLYNEQFF TGTGCCTGGACACGGACTAGCGGGGGCCTTTACAATGAGCAGTTCTTC
NA TRBJ2-1 few TRBV6-1 CATRYGKRVNEQFF TGTGCCACACGGTATGGCAAAAGGGTAAATGAGCAGTTCTTC
NA TRBJ2-2 NA TRBV7-3 CASSPTSRGSNTGELFF TGTGCCAGCAGTCCGACCTCCCGGGGATCGAACACCGGGGAGCTGTTTTTT
TRBD1 TRBJ2-7 NA TRBV29-1 CSVAGTGNYEQYF TGCAGCGTGGCTGGGACAGGGAACTACGAGCAGTACTTC
NA TRBJ2-2 few TRBV6-4 CASSETDTGELFF TGTGCCAGCAGTGAAACCGACACCGGGGAGCTGTTTTTT
TRBD2 TRBJ2-3 once TRBV9 CASSGTGTSVDTQYF TGTGCCAGCAGCGGTACCGGGACTAGCGTAGATACGCAGTATTTT
NA TRBJ2-5 NA TRBV14 CASSFSPAGAEETQYF TGTGCCAGCAGCTTTTCACCCGCCGGGGCTGAAGAGACCCAGTACTTC
NA TRBJ2-2 few TRBV5-1 CASMWWAGGANTGELFF TGCGCCAGCATGTGGTGGGCCGGGGGAGCGAACACCGGGGAGCTGTTTTTT
TRBD1 TRBJ1-4 few TRBV30 CAWTPAAGGFTNEKLFF TGTGCCTGGACTCCGGCGGCAGGGGGCTTTACTAATGAAAAACTGTTTTTT
NA TRBJ2-7 many TRBV12-3/TRBV12-4 CASSLLGSYEQYF TGTGCCAGCAGTTTATTGGGCTCCTACGAGCAGTACTTC
NA TRBJ1-5 NA TRBV7-8 CASSSTGLMSNQPQHF TGTGCCAGCAGCTCCACAGGGTTGATGAGCAATCAGCCCCAGCATTTT
NA TRBJ1-1 NA TRBV20-1 CSATAGGNTEAFF TGCAGTGCTACCGCCGGGGGGAACACTGAAGCTTTCTTT
TRBD2 TRBJ2-5 NA TRBV20-1 CSAKRREGPGSEQYF TGCAGTGCTAAAAGACGGGAGGGCCCGGGGAGTGAGCAGTACTTC
NA TRBJ1-4 NA TRBV6-1 CATSQGRYEKLFF TGTGCCACCTCCCAGGGTCGTTACGAAAAACTGTTTTTT
TRBD1 TRBJ2-6 few TRBV20-1 CSATQQGAAGANVLTF TGCAGTGCTACCCAACAGGGGGCAGCTGGGGCCAACGTCCTGACTTTC
NA TRBJ2-1 NA TRBV30 CAWRGSGSYNEQFF TGTGCCTGGAGGGGAAGCGGCTCCTACAATGAGCAGTTCTTC
NA TRBJ1-2 NA TRBV9 CASSPRTAGYGYTF TGTGCCAGCAGCCCCCGGACCGCCGGGTATGGCTACACCTTC